A selection of T cell receptor beta chains follows, all from one sample in a study of CD8 T cells in Susac syndrome. In TCRdb, the immunoSEQ multiplex PCR reads were re-called with MiXCR into one record per CDR3 protein. The repertoire consists of about 120,000 distinct CDR3 sequences, with more than 90% occurring once and the leading ten covering over 0.2%. The sample comprised CD8+ T cells from PBMCs. The origin of the receptors is a human donor with Susac syndrome. Both conserved end residues are part of each CDR3. Expanded clones get a size class; other rows say once, few or many, or leave the size out.

TRBV7-9	-	CASQTEDNSPLHF
TRBV4-2	once	CASSQERGDPQYF
TRBV6-2/TRBV6-3	-	CASSYSLDAGELFF
TRBV6-2/TRBV6-3	-	CASTRLSGSTGELFF
TRBV7-9	-	CASSSGVEAGGYEQYF
TRBV27	-	CASSPLQNSNQPQHF
TRBV7-6	once	CASSLAPGENYFVNEQFF
TRBV7-8	-	CASTITDTQYF
TRBV27	-	CASSTEGGSGYGYTF
TRBV20-1	-	CSASGPSYEQYF
TRBV4-1	-	CASSQVHSSYEQYF
TRBV28	-	CASKAGSPLHF
TRBV9	-	CASSAAAGGFYNEQFF
TRBV3-1	-	CASSHRQYNQPQHF
TRBV7-9	-	CASSFPLLAVRSTDTQYF
TRBV12-5	-	CASGMTGSNYNEQFF
TRBV19	-	CASSIIQGAVNQPQHF
TRBV20-1	-	CSARLIPREQLADTQYF
TRBV30	-	CAWSEGNQPQHF
TRBV30	-	CAWSVLNEQFF
TRBV6-5	-	CASSPQTGSSYEQYF
TRBV4-2	-	CASSQDLGTSYEQYF
TRBV2	-	CASNHAMSEINIQYF
TRBV3-1	-	CASSQEPPGTVYGYTF
TRBV5-1	-	CASSDEGEAFF
TRBV29-1	-	CSVAVGAAEAFF
TRBV20-1	-	CSARGYNEQFF
TRBV3-1	-	CASSEQWAPTTEAFF
TRBV11-2	-	CAGGHRPSYEQYF
TRBV20-1	-	CSALGTDSGNTIYF
TRBV5-6	-	CASSSYPGGEAFF
TRBV7-2	-	CASSWTSGSYEQYF
TRBV6-5	-	CASSSTPSGAYNEQFF